Below, one T cell receptor beta chain is given with its context. No cognate antigen has been identified for it. No clone much larger than this one lies a single base away; base qualities are absent. These data are taken from a study of blood T cell repertoires in COVID-19 (TCRdb year 2020). In the study overall: Samples covering the acute and convalescent phases of COVID-19 were provided by collaborators in the United States, Italy and Spain. The material from the prospective study consisted of cDNA or gDNA derived from T cells, B-cell-depleted T cells, or PBMCs. Subjects who had been exposed to COVID-19, were actively infected with it, or had recovered from it provided the deeply sampled blood TCRbeta repertoires that made up the dataset. The repertoires were released in a freely available public database intended as a resource for research on the immune response to SARS-CoV-2. Samples came from the ongoing ImmuneRACE study (first 160 participants) plus 1,254 subjects from 6 global collaborators. Sample metadata almost always included a de-identified subject ID, COVID-19 status, age in years and sex. Where available, HLA class I and class II types were obtained from metadata supplied by the sample provider rather than from assay-based typing.

As encoded in the germline V gene, CDR1 is SNHLY while CDR2 is FYNNEI. The CDR3 has 15 amino acids, counting the end cysteine and phenylalanine. Kept here is only the CDR3 DNA, which spans 45 bases and is read in frame from base 1. Relative to germline, V is missing 0 bases and J is missing 6 bases, with 8 bases of the junction outside any gene match. TCRbeta CDR3 regions were amplified from genomic DNA by means of the immunoSEQ Assay, a bias-controlled multiplex PCR. For the original study's pipeline: Within the assay, amplification of reference gene primers was used to estimate how many nucleated cells each sample contained. To quantify the absolute abundance of each unique TCRbeta CDR3 rearrangement, sequence reads were collapsed and filtered. For each sample, productive Simpson clonality was calculated by taking the square root of Simpson's diversity index across productive rearrangements. This is the immuneACCESS table as TCRdb keeps it, with only in-frame sequences that have V and J called. A part of the clones is gone; compared with another copy, unresolved V genes explain less than half, and the rest is unexplained. That table is the source of V, J and clone size, and D and trimming were worked out from the DNA. This sample lists around 360,000 clones; about 90% were detected once. The ten most abundant clones make up around 3% of the sample.

In the prospective study, participants were roughly 18 to 95 years old, resided in about two dozen geographic areas of the United States, and were enrolled through a virtual design. In the prospective study, participants were assigned to cohorts based on the clinical history participants reported in a screening survey and a study questionnaire. Recovered participants in ImmuneRACE Cohort 3 were defined as having two consecutive negative NP/OP PCR tests, clearance from a healthcare professional, or resolution of symptoms. Mobile phlebotomists in the prospective study collected whole blood, serum and a nasopharyngeal or oropharyngeal swab from every participant. Additional blood draws and questionnaires over an approximately two-month period could optionally be provided by prospective study participants. Before DNA extraction, prospective study blood samples were shipped either frozen or at room temperature.

Overall study outcomes, separate from this receptor: How much clinical and demographic metadata was included differed by source and by participant, and the metadata was provided uncurated.

Here the chain combines TRBV2 and TRBJ2-7; TRBD1 fits 7 bases in the junction. This clonotype originated in a woman aged 25-40 years who had recovered from COVID-19. The source material was PBMCs or T cells enriched from blood (not recorded which). In nucleotides, the sequence is TGTGCCAGCAGTGAAGCGAGACAGGGCGGTTTCGAGCAGTACTTC. This codes for CASSEARQGGFEQYF.